These 26 T cell receptor beta chains were sequenced from one sample in a study of shared clonotypes between healthy human individuals. Measured with immunoSEQ multiplex PCR; TCRdb has only the in-frame clones, and not every one. Of around 1.5 million clones listed, 95% to 99% were seen once; the top ten hold less than 0.55%. Sequences were obtained from naive CD4+ T cells sorted from blood. Subset in this sample: CD45RA+ positively selected. The receptors here all came from a man aged 25-45 years in good health.

The CDR3 DNA reads as TGTGCCAGCAGGACCTATAGCACAGATACGCAGTATTTT. It encodes CASRTYSTDTQYF. The rearrangement links TRBV2 to TRBJ2-3, with unresolved D. Trimming cost V 6 bases and J 0 bases, with 7 bases left between them. CDR1 and CDR2 (germline): SNHLY, FYNNEI. The CDR3 has 13 residues.

This clone has a single count. This rearrangement joins TRBV5-1 to TRBJ2-1, with 11 bases that match TRBD1. From germline, CDR1 is SGHRS and CDR2 YFSETQ. J lost 8 bases, V lost 7 bases, and 11 bases had no gene match. There are 15 residues in the CDR3. CDR3 nucleotide sequence: TGCGCCAGCGCCCGGGACAGGGGGTTTCTCGATGAGCAGTTCTTC. It translates to CASARDRGFLDEQFF.

The J gene is TRBJ2-1, the V gene TRBV11-2, with D maybe TRBD1 (5 bases). Germline CDR1 SGHAT, CDR2 FQNNGV. This CDR3 comprises 17 residues. Trimming removed 1 base from V and 2 bases from J, with 15 bases in between. In nucleotides, the CDR3 is TGTGCCAGCAGCTTAGCGTTTGGGGCAGGACCCTACAATGAGCAGTTCTTC. This encodes CASSLAFGAGPYNEQFF.

The chain combines TRBV30 with TRBJ2-1, with 7 bases matching TRBD1. After removal of 3 bases from V and 4 bases from J, the junction contained 12 bases not matched to a gene. This CDR3 is built from 16 residues. Germline lookup yields CDR1 GTSNPN and CDR2 SVGIG (reference sequence). The CDR3 protein is CAWSALDRVGYNEQFF. The CDR3 nucleotides are TGTGCCTGGAGCGCCCTAGACAGGGTGGGGTACAATGAGCAGTTCTTC.

The chain has TRBV10-3 and TRBJ2-5; the D is unclear. CDR3 size: 12 residues. The germline V gene encodes CDR1 ENHRY and CDR2 SYGVKD. V was pared by 3 bases and J by 3 bases, with 5 bases between. The CDR3 reads CAISEYKETQYF. In DNA, the CDR3 is TGTGCCATCAGTGAATACAAAGAGACCCAGTACTTC.

The CDR3 bases are TGTGCCAGCAGCGTGGTAAGCCTAGCGGGAGTCTACAATGAGCAGTTCTTC. Its translation: CASSVVSLAGVYNEQFF. V and J are TRBV7-6 and TRBJ2-1, with 10 bases matching TRBD2. J lost 3 bases, V lost 5 bases, and 10 bases had no gene match. The CDR3 length is 17 residues. Germline V gene data show CDR1 as SGHVS and CDR2 as FNYEAQ. Using reference TRBV7-6 and TRBJ2-1 for the parts outside the CDR3, the full variable domain is GAGVSQSPRYKVTKRGQDVALRCDPISGHVSLYWYRQALGQGPEFLTYFNYEAQQDKSGLPNDRFSAERPEGSISTLTIQRTEQRDSAMYRCASSVVSLAGVYNEQFFGPGTRLTVL.

The gene calls are TRBV2 and TRBJ2-5, with 7 nucleotides matching TRBD1. Germline trimming cut 3 bases from V and 4 bases from J; bases unmatched to any gene: 5. Germline V gene data show CDR1 as SNHLY and CDR2 as FYNNEI. The CDR3 length is 14 residues. Here the CDR3 reads CASSDITGAETQYF. The CDR3 coding sequence is TGTGCCAGCAGTGATATCACAGGGGCAGAGACCCAGTACTTC.

V and J are TRBV9 and TRBJ2-5, with TRBD1 as a possible D gene (5 bases). The V gene's germline CDR1 is SGDLS and CDR2 YYNGEE. The CDR3 runs 10 residues. The CDR3 coding sequence is TGTGAAGGGGTCGCCGAGACCCAGTACTTC. Translated, it gives CEGVAETQYF. The complete variable domain, with remaining parts taken from reference TRBV9 and TRBJ2-5, reads DSGVTQTPKHLITATGQRVTLRCSPRSGDLSVYWYQQSLDQGLQFLIQYYNGEERAKGNILERFSAQQFPDLHSELNLSSLELGDSALYFCEGVAETQYFGPGTRLLVL.

The V call is TRBV6-1, the J call TRBJ2-3; possible D gene TRBD1, 8 bases. CDR1 and CDR2 (germline): MNHNS, SASEGT. CDR3 size: 14 residues. The V gene lost 6 bases and the J gene lost 2 bases, with 12 bases spanning the gap. The chain's CDR3 is CASRQGGDTDTQYF. The CDR3 DNA sequence: TGTGCCAGCAGACAGGGGGGGGACACAGATACGCAGTATTTT.

The chain links TRBV5-5 to TRBJ1-2; D is ambiguous. The CDR3 has 12 amino acids. V lost 0 bases and J 6 bases, leaving 6 bases between the germline ends. Germline assignment: CDR1 SGHKS and CDR2 YYEKEE (reference sequence). The DNA for the CDR3 is TGTGCCAGCAGCTTGGGGGGTAATGGCTACACCTTC. Protein product: CASSLGGNGYTF.

The chain recombines TRBV6-6 with TRBJ2-7; 8 bases map to TRBD2. Germline V CDR1 and CDR2: MNHNY, SVGAGI (reference sequence). This CDR3 has 15 residues. Unmatched junction bases numbered 9, after V lost 5 bases and J lost 3 bases. The CDR3 spells CASSPPGLADYEQYF. The CDR3 nucleotides are TGTGCCAGCAGTCCTCCCGGACTAGCAGACTACGAGCAGTACTTC.

The CDR3 is CASSFEQGGSGNTIYF. The CDR3 bases are TGTGCCAGCAGCTTTGAACAGGGGGGATCTGGAAACACCATATATTTT. This chain links TRBV7-8 with TRBJ1-3; the match to TRBD1 covers 8 bases. The CDR3 is 16 amino acids. CDR1 and CDR2 (germline): SGHVS, FQNEAQ. V shed 3 bases, J shed 1 base, and the junction held 5 bases outside the gene matches.

V and J are TRBV6-1 and TRBJ2-2, with D possibly matching TRBD2 (5 bases). The length of the CDR3 is 13 residues. Per germline, CDR1 MNHNS and CDR2 SASEGT. Trimming pared 1 base from V and 5 bases from J, leaving 5 bases between. The CDR3 DNA reads TGTGCCAGCAGTGAAGGGAGGACCGGGGAGCTGTTTTTT. It yields the protein CASSEGRTGELFF.

The chain recombines TRBV28 with TRBJ2-7, with D perhaps TRBD2 (5 bases). V was clipped by 10 bases and J by 0 bases, with 13 bases between them. CDR1 MDHEN and CDR2 SYDVKM come from the germline V gene. This CDR3 spans 13 amino acids. CDR3 sequence: CAIRPGSSYEQYF. The CDR3 coding sequence is TGTGCCATCAGACCGGGAAGCTCCTACGAGCAGTACTTC. Combining the CDR3 with reference TRBV28 and TRBJ2-7 gives the whole variable domain DVKVTQSSRYLVKRTGEKVFLECVQDMDHENMFWYRQDPGLGLRLIYFSYDVKMKEKGDIPEGYSVSREKKERFSLILESASTNQTSMYLCAIRPGSSYEQYFGPGTRLTVT.

This chain connects TRBV10-2 to TRBJ2-5; tentative D call: TRBD1 (6 bases). Trimming stripped 2 bases from V and 2 bases from J, with 9 bases between. The V gene's germline CDR1 is WSHSY and CDR2 SAAADI. The CDR3 runs 14 residues. The CDR3 nucleotides are TGCGCCAGCAGTGAGGTGGACAGTCAAGAGACCCAGTACTTC. This encodes CASSEVDSQETQYF.

The V and J genes are TRBV6-5 and TRBJ1-1; weak D call: TRBD1 (5 bases). The CDR3 totals 15 residues. The germline V gene has CDR1 MNHEY and CDR2 SVGAGI. V was trimmed by 4 bases and J by 1 base, leaving 13 bases between them. This chain's CDR3 is CASSSPGRANTEAFF. The CDR3 DNA reads TGTGCCAGCAGTTCCCCAGGGAGGGCGAACACTGAAGCTTTCTTT.

J is TRBJ1-2 and V is TRBV18; 8 bases match TRBD1. Trimming removed 0 bases from V and 5 bases from J; junction bases left unmatched: 8. Germline assignment: CDR1 KGHSH and CDR2 LQKENI. This CDR3 region has 16 residues. CDR3: CASSPPDREGVYGYTF. The CDR3, as DNA: TGTGCCAGCTCACCACCGGACAGGGAGGGAGTTTATGGCTACACCTTC.

The chain links TRBV18 to TRBJ2-3; D not resolved. V lost 3 bases and J 4 bases, leaving 14 bases between the germline ends. Germline CDR1 and CDR2: KGHSH and LQKENI. This CDR3 is 15 amino acids long. CDR3 in amino acids: CASSPQSIGPDTQYF. CDR3 in DNA: TGTGCCAGCTCACCGCAGAGTATCGGCCCAGATACGCAGTATTTT. Full variable domain (remainder filled in from reference TRBV18 and TRBJ2-3): NAGVMQNPRHLVRRRGQEARLRCSPMKGHSHVYWYRQLPEEGLKFMVYLQKENIIDESGMPKERFSAEFPKEGPSILRIQQVVRGDSAAYFCASSPQSIGPDTQYFGPGTRLTVL.

The chain couples TRBV6-1 to TRBJ2-5, with a weak D call TRBD1 (5 bases). The CDR3 consists of 13 residues. V dropped 1 base and J dropped 4 bases, with 7 bases sitting between them. Germline loops: CDR1 MNHNS, CDR2 SASEGT. The chain's CDR3 is CASSEGRAETQYF. The CDR3 bases are TGTGCCAGCAGTGAAGGCAGGGCAGAGACCCAGTACTTC.

The V gene is TRBV4-3, the J gene TRBJ2-5; D possibly corresponds to TRBD1 (5 bases). Matching the DNA end better, TRBJ2-7 makes the J call doubtful. Germline V lookup: CDR1 LGHNA, CDR2 YSLEER. There are 15 residues in the CDR3. The DNA for the CDR3 is TGCGCCAGCAGCCAAGATTGGGGCAGGGCACCCGAGCAGTACTTC. As protein: CASSQDWGRAPEQYF.

This clone was observed a single time. The rearrangement uses TRBV9 and TRBJ1-2; D ambiguous. Per the germline V gene, CDR1 is SGDLS and CDR2 is YYNGEE. V lost 6 bases to trimming and J lost 0 bases, with 15 bases between them. This CDR3 has 15 residues. The CDR3 DNA is TGTGCCAGCATTCGGGCCGGAGACGCTAACTATGGCTACACCTTC. Its protein product is CASIRAGDANYGYTF.

CDR3 sequence reads: CASSPGQSHFGNTIYF. CDR3 bases: TGTGCCAGCTCACCAGGACAGTCGCATTTCGGAAACACCATATATTTT. The rearrangement joins TRBV18 to TRBJ1-3, with D perhaps matching TRBD1 (6 bases). In germline, CDR1 is KGHSH, CDR2 LQKENI. Trimming shortened V by 2 bases and J by 4 bases, and 15 bases separated the two germline ends. The CDR3 runs 16 residues.

This clone was seen a single time. The chain is built from TRBV6-5 and TRBJ2-7; D may match TRBD1 or TRBD2 (5 bases each). V was cut by 10 bases and J by 4 bases, with 11 bases left in between. The CDR3 covers 11 residues. The germline V gene encodes CDR1 MNHEY and CDR2 SVGAGI. The CDR3 sequence: CATRGVYEQYF. The CDR3 DNA follows: TGTGCCACCCGAGGGGTGTACGAGCAGTACTTC.

Concerning this clone: This same CDR3 is encoded by further DNA sequences in the sample. The V and J genes are TRBV5-6 and TRBJ2-7; D is perhaps TRBD1 or TRBD2 (5 bases each). Trimming left V 1 base short and J 2 bases short, with 13 bases between. Per the germline V gene, CDR1 is SGHDT and CDR2 is YYEEEE. There are 15 residues in the CDR3. CDR3 in DNA: TGTGCCAGCAGCTTGCTCAGGGAGAGCACCTACGAGCAGTACTTC. As protein: CASSLLRESTYEQYF.

The chain carries TRBV5-1 and TRBJ2-7; weak D call: TRBD2 (6 bases). The CDR3 sequence is 15 residues long. The V gene lost 0 bases and the J gene lost 0 bases, with 10 bases spanning the gap. Germline V gives CDR1 SGHRS, CDR2 YFSETQ. The CDR3 sequence: CASSLVVRDSYEQYF. In DNA, the CDR3 is TGCGCCAGCAGCTTGGTTGTGCGGGACTCCTACGAGCAGTACTTC.

In regard to this clone: Other DNA sequences of this sample code for an identical CDR3. This rearrangement joins TRBV6-6 to TRBJ2-6, with TRBD2 matching 7 bases. The CDR3 runs 16 residues. V shed 0 bases and J 1 base; nucleotides not matched to a gene: 0. Germline V gene lookup returns CDR1 MNHNY and CDR2 SVGAGI (reference sequence). In nucleotides, the CDR3 is TGTGCCAGCAGTTACTCAGCGGGGTCTGGGGCCAACGTCCTGACTTTC. Amino acid sequence: CASSYSAGSGANVLTF.